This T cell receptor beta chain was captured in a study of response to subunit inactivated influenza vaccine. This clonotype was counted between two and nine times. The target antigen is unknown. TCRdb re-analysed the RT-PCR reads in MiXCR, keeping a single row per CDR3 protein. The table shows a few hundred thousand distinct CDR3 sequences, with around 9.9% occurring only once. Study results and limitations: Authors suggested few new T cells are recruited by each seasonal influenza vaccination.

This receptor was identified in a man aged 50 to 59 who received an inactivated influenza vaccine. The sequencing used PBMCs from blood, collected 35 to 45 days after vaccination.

CDR3 bases: TGTGCCAGCAGTCGCCTTGGACAGGGGAAAGAGACCCAGTACTTC. This encodes CASSRLGQGKETQYF. The gene calls are TRBV6-2 or TRBV6-3 and TRBJ2-5; 9 bases map to TRBD1. The CDR3 is made up of 15 amino acids. Losses at the gene ends were 5 bases for V and 3 bases for J; bases not matched to a gene: 7. CDR1 MNHEY and CDR2 SVGEGT come from the germline V gene.